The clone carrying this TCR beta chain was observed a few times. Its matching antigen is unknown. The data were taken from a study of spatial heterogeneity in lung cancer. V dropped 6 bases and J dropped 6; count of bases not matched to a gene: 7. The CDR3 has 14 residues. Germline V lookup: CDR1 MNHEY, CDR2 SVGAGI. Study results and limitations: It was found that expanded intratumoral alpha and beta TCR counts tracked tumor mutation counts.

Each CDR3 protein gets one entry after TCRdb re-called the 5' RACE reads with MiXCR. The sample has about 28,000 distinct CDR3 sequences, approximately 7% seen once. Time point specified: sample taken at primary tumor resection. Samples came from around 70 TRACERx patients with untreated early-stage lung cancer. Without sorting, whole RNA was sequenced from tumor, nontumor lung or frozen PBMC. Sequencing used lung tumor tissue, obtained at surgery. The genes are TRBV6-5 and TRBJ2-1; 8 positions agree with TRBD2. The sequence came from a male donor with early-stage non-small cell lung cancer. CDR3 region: CASRPSGLGNEQFF. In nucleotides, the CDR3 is TGTGCCAGCAGGCCTTCGGGACTAGGCAATGAGCAGTTCTTC.